The rows below give T cell receptor beta chains drawn from one sample of a study of PD-L1 blockade in urothelial cancer. Profiling relied on immunoSEQ multiplex PCR, and the TCRdb table lists in-frame clones only, not all of them. The sample has about 69,000 clones; roughly nine tenths are singletons. The material was PBMCs, obtained around atezolizumab (anti-PD-L1) treatment. The origin of the receptors is a man aged 55 to 70 with urothelial cancer. Each CDR3 is given with its conserved first and last residue. D genes are given only for firm matches. Only part of the rows carry a size: once, few, many, or a class if the clone is expanded.

size,V,J,D,CDR3,DNA
-,TRBV18,TRBJ2-7,TRBD2,CASSPLGSSSGSSYEQYF,TGTGCCAGCTCACCACTCGGGTCCTCTAGCGGTTCCTCCTACGAGCAGTACTTC
-,TRBV6-5,TRBJ1-5,-,CASRKRNQPQHF,TGTGCCAGCAGGAAGCGTAATCAGCCCCAGCATTTT
few,TRBV7-9,TRBJ2-7,-,CASSLAGGRDEQYF,TGTGCCAGCAGCCTCGCTGGAGGACGAGACGAGCAGTACTTC
-,TRBV6-1,TRBJ2-1,TRBD2,CASSRDYSYNEQFF,TGTGCCAGCAGTAGGGACTACTCCTACAATGAGCAGTTCTTC
-,TRBV30,TRBJ2-7,TRBD1,CAWSEGGTGTSVDF,TGTGCCTGGAGTGAGGGAGGGACAGGGACCAGCGTCGACTTC
few,TRBV7-9,TRBJ1-2,-,CASDNGGTYTF,TGTGCCAGCGATAATGGCGGAACGTACACCTTC
-,TRBV5-1,TRBJ2-1,-,CASRKVGGSGDEQFF,TGCGCCAGCAGAAAGGTCGGTGGGAGTGGAGATGAGCAGTTCTTC
-,TRBV7-9,TRBJ2-7,-,CASSFIPTGSYEQYF,TGTGCCAGCAGCTTCATCCCCACAGGGAGTTACGAGCAGTACTTC
-,TRBV18,TRBJ1-5,-,CASSSQEGNNQPQHF,TGTGCCAGCTCATCACAGGAGGGGAACAATCAGCCCCAGCATTTT
-,TRBV9,TRBJ2-2,-,CASSVEGTGNTGELFF,TGTGCCAGCAGCGTCGAAGGGACTGGCAACACCGGGGAGCTGTTTTTT
-,TRBV10-1,TRBJ1-5,TRBD1,CASRQGFRNQPQHF,TGCGCCAGCAGACAGGGGTTCAGGAATCAGCCCCAGCATTTT
-,TRBV4-3,TRBJ1-3,-,CASSQRTAGNTIYF,TGCGCCAGCAGCCAAAGAACTGCTGGAAACACCATATATTTT
-,TRBV28,TRBJ1-2,-,CASSTIRGSYGYTF,TGTGCCAGCAGTACAATCCGGGGGTCGTATGGCTACACCTTC
-,TRBV21-1,TRBJ1-3,-,CASSKDEETASRSGNTIYF,TGTGCCAGCAGCAAAGATGAGGAGACAGCCAGTAGAAGTGGAAACACCATATATTTT
-,TRBV5-1,TRBJ2-3,TRBD2,CASSRGGGVTDTQYF,TGCGCCAGCAGCCGCGGGGGAGGAGTCACAGATACGCAGTATTTT
few,TRBV18,TRBJ1-5,TRBD1,CASSPATGAGNQPQHF,TGTGCCAGCTCACCAGCGACAGGGGCGGGCAATCAGCCCCAGCATTTT
-,TRBV4-1,TRBJ2-3,-,CASSQLSGADTQYF,TGCGCCAGCAGCCAATTATCGGGAGCAGATACGCAGTATTTT
-,TRBV2,TRBJ2-5,TRBD2,CASKVGGGQTQYF,TGTGCCAGCAAGGTCGGCGGGGGTCAGACCCAGTACTTC
-,TRBV7-2,TRBJ2-7,-,CASSLRQVYEQYF,TGTGCCAGCAGCTTAAGACAGGTTTACGAGCAGTACTTC
-,TRBV25-1,TRBJ2-5,-,CASSELTGNQETQYF,TGTGCCAGCAGTGAATTAACCGGGAACCAAGAGACCCAGTACTTC
once,TRBV12-5,TRBJ1-1,TRBD1,CASGQDRDPNTEAFF,TGTGCTAGTGGCCAAGACAGGGACCCGAACACTGAAGCTTTCTTT
-,TRBV19,TRBJ2-7,TRBD2,CASSGRALSYEQYF,TGTGCCAGTAGTGGGAGGGCCCTCTCCTACGAGCAGTACTTC
-,TRBV18,TRBJ2-2,TRBD1,CASSPMQGAYTGELFF,TGTGCCAGCTCACCAATGCAGGGGGCCTACACCGGGGAGCTGTTTTTT
-,TRBV19,TRBJ2-1,TRBD2,CASSMAGTSGTVSSYNEQFF,TGTGCCAGTAGTATGGCCGGGACTAGCGGGACCGTGAGCTCCTACAATGAGCAGTTCTTC